This TCR beta chain came from a study of blood T cell repertoires in COVID-19. Clones were read by immunoSEQ multiplex PCR, and TCRdb kept only the in-frame ones, dropping some. The sample holds around 120,000 clones, roughly 80% seen once. CDR1 and CDR2 from the germline V gene are LNHDA and SQIVND (reference sequence). The CDR3 contains 17 residues. The V and J ends lost 6 bases and 2 bases, in that order; junction bases with no gene match: 6. Sequences were obtained from peripheral blood. This clonotype was sampled from a human donor in a cohort sampled during active COVID-19. The V call is TRBV19, the J call TRBJ2-1; 14 bases are shared with TRBD2. CDR3 DNA sequence: TGTGCCAGTAGCGGACTAGCGGGAGGATTAGCCTACAATGAGCAGTTCTTC. Its protein is CASSGLAGGLAYNEQFF.